Shown below are 24 T cell receptor beta chains from a single sample sequenced in a study of blood T cell repertoires in COVID-19. This table comes from immunoSEQ multiplex PCR, and its TCRdb copy is limited to in-frame clones, with some not included. The table has about 130,000 clones, roughly 87% seen once; the top ten hold over 15%. The specimen sequenced was PBMCs or T cells enriched from blood (not recorded which). These receptors were obtained from a young man who had recovered from COVID-19.

The V call is TRBV30, the J call TRBJ2-3, with 8 bases identical to TRBD2. CDR3 length: 14 residues. V gave up 2 bases and J gave up 2 bases; unmatched junction bases: 3. Looked up from germline, CDR1 is GTSNPN and CDR2 is SVGIG (reference sequence). DNA of the CDR3: TGTGCCTGGAGTCGGGGGGGGGACACAGATACGCAGTATTTT. This encodes CAWSRGGDTDTQYF. The variable domain in full, with the rest retrieved from reference TRBV30 and TRBJ2-3, is SQTIHQWPATLVQPVGSPLSLECTVEGTSNPNLYWYRQAAGRGLQLLFYSVGIGQISSEVPQNLSASRPQDRQFILSSKKLLLSDSGFYLCAWSRGGDTDTQYFGPGTRLTVL.

The chain employs TRBV19 and TRBJ2-5; perhaps TRBD1 as D (6 bases). The CDR3 sequence is 15 residues long. Trimming cost V 0 bases and J 2 bases, with 10 bases left between them. CDR1 LNHDA and CDR2 SQIVND come from the germline V gene (reference sequence). In DNA, the CDR3 is TGTGCCAGTAGTATAGATACAGGGTATCAAGAGACCCAGTACTTC. It specifies CASSIDTGYQETQYF.

The J gene is TRBJ2-7, the V gene TRBV7-2, with 14 bases aligning to TRBD2. Trimming at V came to 2 bases and at J to 3 bases, leaving 12 bases not matched to a gene. The germline V gene has CDR1 SGHTA and CDR2 FQGNSA. The CDR3 is 19 residues long. CDR3 in amino acids: CASSLFRLAGGPASYEQYF. CDR3 DNA sequence: TGTGCCAGCAGCTTATTCCGACTAGCGGGAGGGCCGGCTAGCTACGAGCAGTACTTC. Full variable domain (outside the CDR3, taken from reference TRBV7-2 and TRBJ2-7): GAGVSQSPSNKVTEKGKDVELRCDPISGHTALYWYRQSLGQGLEFLIYFQGNSAPDKSGLPSDRFSAERTGGSVSTLTIQRTQQEDSAVYLCASSLFRLAGGPASYEQYFGPGTRLTVT.

The chain recombines TRBV19 with TRBJ2-3; 8 bases match TRBD1. This CDR3 is built from 17 residues. J gave up 0 bases and V 4 bases, and 9 bases lay outside the gene matches. Looked up from germline, CDR1 is LNHDA and CDR2 is SQIVND (reference sequence). CDR3 in amino acids: CASSTGQVFSSTDTQYF. For the CDR3, the DNA is TGTGCCAGTAGTACGGGACAGGTATTCTCTAGCACAGATACGCAGTATTTT.

This chain links TRBV10-3 with TRBJ1-2; 8 bases fit TRBD1. This CDR3 spans 13 amino acids. J lost 5 bases, V lost 4 bases, and 3 bases had no gene match. The germline gives CDR1 ENHRY, CDR2 SYGVKD. This chain's CDR3 is CAISGGTGYGYTF. The CDR3 nucleotides read TGTGCCATCAGTGGGGGGACAGGTTATGGCTACACCTTC.

V is TRBV7-8 and J is TRBJ2-7; D may be TRBD2 (5 bases). Trimming took off 5 bases at V and 2 bases at J, with 13 bases between the two ends. Germline V lookup: CDR1 SGHVS, CDR2 FQNEAQ. This CDR3 comprises 14 residues. The CDR3 DNA reads as TGTGCCAGCAGCCCCCAGCGAGGGACCTACGAGCAGTACGTC. Encoded protein: CASSPQRGTYEQYV.

This clone was observed once. The chain recombines TRBV27 with TRBJ2-7, with TRBD2 as a possible D gene (6 bases). This CDR3 spans 17 amino acids. The V and J ends lost 4 bases and 1 base respectively, with 20 bases between them. Germline CDR1 and CDR2: MNHEY and SMNVEV (reference sequence). CDR3 loop: CASSYRASSASSYEQYF. CDR3 nucleotide sequence: TGTGCCAGCAGTTACCGAGCTTCTAGCGCCAGTTCCTACGAGCAGTACTTC.

The chain combines TRBV4-1 with TRBJ1-5; D gene ambiguous. The V gene lost 0 bases and the J gene lost 2 bases, with 11 bases spanning the gap. Germline assignment: CDR1 MGHRA and CDR2 YSYEKL. The CDR3 spans 16 residues. The CDR3 spells CASSQDGVVGNQPQHF. CDR3 DNA sequence: TGCGCCAGCAGCCAAGACGGAGTCGTAGGCAATCAGCCCCAGCATTTT.

The gene calls are TRBV7-8 and TRBJ2-7; 8 nucleotides line up with TRBD1. V lost 4 bases, J lost 9 bases, and 5 bases stayed unmatched. CDR1 and CDR2 (germline): SGHVS, FQNEAQ. The CDR3 is 12 residues long. CDR3 sequence reads: CASSSDRGRQYV. The CDR3 nucleotides are TGTGCCAGCAGCTCTGACAGGGGACGGCAGTACGTC.

The gene calls are TRBV21-1 and TRBJ1-6; the D segment call TRBD1 is taken from the table without a DNA check. TRBV21-1 is deemed a pseudogene. The CDR3 is made up of 19 amino acids. The CDR3 region is CASSKGTSQGDSYNSPLHF. The CDR3 region has the DNA TGTGCCAGCAGCAAAGGCACCAGTCAGGGGGACTCCTATAATTCACCCCTCCACTTT.

This chain links TRBV15 with TRBJ1-2; 8 bases fit TRBD1. The J segment lost 11 bases and the V segment lost 5 bases, leaving 7 bases of the junction unmatched. The V gene's germline CDR1 is LNHNV and CDR2 YYDKDF (reference sequence). This CDR3 spans 12 amino acids. The CDR3 nucleotides are TGTGCCACCAGCCTCCGGACAGGGCGGTACACCTTC. Amino acids: CATSLRTGRYTF.

The chain has TRBV4-1 and TRBJ2-7; 12 nucleotides line up with TRBD2. CDR1 and CDR2 (germline): MGHRA, YSYEKL. The ends lost 0 bases at V and 0 bases at J; junction bases unmatched: 3. The CDR3 is 17 amino acids. The CDR3 nucleotides read TGCGCCAGCAGCCAAGAGGAGACTAGCGGGAGCTCCTACGAGCAGTACTTC. Protein product: CASSQEETSGSSYEQYF.

This rearrangement joins TRBV7-2 to TRBJ2-3; D is possibly TRBD2 (5 bases). CDR3 size: 15 residues. Germline V gives CDR1 SGHTA, CDR2 FQGNSA. The V end was cut by 1 base, the J end by 4 bases, with 12 bases between. The CDR3 loop reads CASSLVGRAPDTQYF. In DNA form, the CDR3 reads TGTGCCAGCAGCTTAGTAGGGAGAGCCCCAGATACGCAGTATTTT.

Only a few counts were recorded for this clone. The chain couples TRBV27 to TRBJ1-2; D may be TRBD1 (6 bases). V was pared by 7 bases and J by 7 bases, with 31 bases between. The CDR3 covers 18 residues. Germline CDR1 is MNHEY and CDR2 is SMNVEV (reference sequence). CDR3 in amino acids: CASKAATSQGWAIGGYTF. The CDR3 DNA reads TGTGCCAGCAAGGCAGCTACCTCTCAGGGGTGGGCTATCGGTGGCTACACCTTC.

The chain combines TRBV7-9 with TRBJ2-7; 10 positions agree with TRBD2. Germline CDR1 reads SEHNR; CDR2 reads FQNEAQ (reference sequence). The CDR3 extends over 16 amino acids. V shed 4 bases and J 7 bases; nucleotides not matched to a gene: 13. In DNA, the CDR3 is TGTGCCAGCAGCTCACCATCGAGCGGGAGGGCGGGGGAGCAGTACTTC. This codes for CASSSPSSGRAGEQYF.

The J gene is TRBJ1-1, the V gene TRBV7-9, with 7 bases lining up with TRBD1. This CDR3 contains 15 residues. V trimming: 0 bases; J trimming: 5 bases; junction bases outside the gene matches: 6. Germline V gene lookup returns CDR1 SEHNR and CDR2 FQNEAQ (reference sequence). The CDR3 spells CASSLAEGARTEAFF. CDR3 nucleotide sequence: TGTGCCAGCAGCTTAGCGGAGGGGGCTCGGACTGAAGCTTTCTTT. Variable domain in full (rest from reference TRBV7-9 and TRBJ1-1): DTGVSQNPRHKITKRGQNVTFRCDPISEHNRLYWYRQTLGQGPEFLTYFQNEAQLEKSRLLSDRFSAERPKGSFSTLEIQRTEQGDSAMYLCASSLAEGARTEAFFGQGTRLTVV.

The V and J genes are TRBV12-5 and TRBJ1-2; 8 bases line up with TRBD1. The ends lost 2 bases at V and 8 bases at J; junction bases unmatched: 7. Germline lookup yields CDR1 LGHNT and CDR2 FRNRAP. The CDR3 consists of 14 residues. CDR3 region: CASGLSGTGGGYTF. In DNA form, the CDR3 reads TGTGCTAGTGGTTTGTCCGGTACAGGGGGGGGCTACACCTTC.

CDR3 bases: TGTGCCATCAGTCAGTTATTCAATCAGCCCCAGCATTTT. Residues: CAISQLFNQPQHF. The gene calls are TRBV10-3 and TRBJ1-5; D is undetermined. This CDR3 comprises 13 residues. CDR1 and CDR2 (germline): ENHRY, SYGVKD. V lost 5 bases and J 3 bases, leaving 8 bases between the germline ends.

V gene TRBV7-9 combines with J gene TRBJ2-3; 8 nucleotides agree with TRBD2. The junction had 6 bases not matched to a gene; V was cut back by 6 bases and J by 1 base. The CDR3 runs to 15 residues. The germline CDR1 and CDR2 sequences are SEHNR and FQNEAQ (reference sequence). In DNA form, the CDR3 reads TGTGCCAGCAGATTATCTAGCGGGCGCACAGATACGCAGTATTTT. Its translation: CASRLSSGRTDTQYF.

The chain combines TRBV9 with TRBJ2-3; D is perhaps TRBD2 (6 bases). V dropped 0 bases and J dropped 4 bases, with 21 bases sitting between them. Germline CDR1 and CDR2: SGDLS and YYNGEE. This CDR3 has 18 amino acids. The CDR3 sequence is CASSVATASARASDTQYF. The CDR3 region has the DNA TGTGCCAGCAGCGTAGCTACGGCTAGCGCCAGAGCTTCAGATACGCAGTATTTT. The complete variable domain, with remaining parts taken from reference TRBV9 and TRBJ2-3, reads DSGVTQTPKHLITATGQRVTLRCSPRSGDLSVYWYQQSLDQGLQFLIQYYNGEERAKGNILERFSAQQFPDLHSELNLSSLELGDSALYFCASSVATASARASDTQYFGPGTRLTVL.

In its sample, this clone was seen once. The chain joins TRBV4-1 to TRBJ2-5; 12 positions agree with TRBD2. The CDR3 covers 16 residues. The junction had 5 bases not matched to a gene; V was cut back by 4 bases and J by 2 bases. The germline V gene has CDR1 MGHRA and CDR2 YSYEKL. The CDR3 nucleotides are TGCGCCAGCAGCCGAGGACTAGCGGGGTTTCAAGAGACCCAGTACTTC. This codes for CASSRGLAGFQETQYF.

The chain recombines TRBV5-1 with TRBJ1-2; D not certain. Deletions cut 4 bases from V and 4 bases from J, with 14 bases between. Germline V CDR1 and CDR2: SGHRS, YFSETQ. The CDR3 sequence is 14 residues long. Written as DNA, the CDR3 is TGCGCCAGCAGCCTGTCCGACGGAGCCTATGGCTACACCTTC. Translating it yields CASSLSDGAYGYTF.

The chain is built from TRBV6-1 and TRBJ1-4; the D gene is possibly TRBD1 (5 bases). Germline CDR1 reads MNHNS; CDR2 reads SASEGT. The CDR3 loop spans 13 amino acids. With 3 bases removed from V and 5 bases from J, the gap between germline ends came to 7 bases. CDR3 coding DNA: TGTGCCAGCAGTGAGCCAGGGAATGAAAAACTGTTTTTT. Its protein product is CASSEPGNEKLFF.

In its sample, this clone was seen a few times. The chain links TRBV5-4 to TRBJ2-5; D uncertain. Trimming took off 1 base at V and 4 bases at J, with 8 bases between the two ends. There are 13 residues in the CDR3. Germline V lookup: CDR1 SGHNT, CDR2 YYREEE (reference sequence). CDR3: CASSLTMTETQYF. The CDR3, as DNA: TGTGCCAGCAGCTTGACTATGACAGAGACCCAGTACTTC. Supplemented by reference TRBV5-4 and TRBJ2-5, the full variable domain reads ETGVTQSPTHLIKTRGQQVTLRCSSQSGHNTVSWYQQALGQGPQFIFQYYREEENGRGNFPPRFSGLQFPNYSSELNVNALELDDSALYLCASSLTMTETQYFGPGTRLLVL.